The rows below give T cell receptor beta chains drawn from one sample of a study of radiation and T cells in renal cell carcinoma. Some clones are missing from TCRdb's copy, which holds only in-frame ones; the method was immunoSEQ multiplex PCR. The repertoire includes 15,000 to 17,000 clones, roughly three fifths of them detected once, and approximately 11% sits in the top ten. Sequencing used tumor tissue, obtained from a patient whose treatment was nephrectomy without radiotherapy. The receptor set was obtained from a man aged 50 to 59 with renal cell carcinoma. CDR3s include the opening cysteine and the closing phenylalanine or tryptophan. Fields, in order: D gene, clone size, V gene, J gene, CDR3 protein, CDR3 DNA. D genes are given only for firm matches. Clone size is not always given. Where it is, it says once, few, many or a class for expanded clones.

>.|.|TRBV5-4|TRBJ2-3
CASSLGPTETDTQYF
TGTGCCAGCAGCTTGGGACCAACGGAGACAGATACGCAGTATTTT
>TRBD1|.|TRBV19|TRBJ2-7
CASSMGLGQGAYEQYF
TGTGCCAGTAGTATGGGCCTAGGACAGGGAGCCTACGAGCAGTACTTC
>.|.|TRBV9|TRBJ2-1
CASSVGLLVDSFF
TGTGCCAGCAGCGTAGGACTCCTTGTAGATTCGTTCTTC
>.|few|TRBV9|TRBJ2-3
CASSSRERTDTQYF
TGTGCCAGCAGCTCAAGGGAGCGCACAGATACGCAGTATTTT
>.|.|TRBV7-2|TRBJ1-3
CASSSSGLTSVPIYF
TGTGCCAGCAGCTCCTCGGGCCTTACTTCGGTACCCATATATTTT
>.|.|TRBV19|TRBJ1-2
CASTWGGRSGGYTF
TGTGCCAGTACGTGGGGTGGTCGTTCGGGAGGCTACACCTTC
>.|.|TRBV5-1|TRBJ1-1
CASSSGAEAFF
TGCGCCAGCAGCTCAGGGGCTGAAGCTTTCTTT
>.|.|TRBV6-5|TRBJ2-1
CASRPQRAEGDEQFF
TGTGCCAGCAGGCCCCAGCGGGCCGAAGGTGATGAGCAGTTCTTC
>.|.|TRBV6-5|TRBJ1-2
CASFRLNYGYTF
TGTGCCAGCTTTCGGCTGAATTATGGCTACACCTTC
>TRBD1|.|TRBV5-5|TRBJ2-5
CASSFRDRGQETQYF
TGTGCCAGCAGCTTCCGGGACAGGGGTCAAGAGACCCAGTACTTC
>TRBD1|few|TRBV5-5|TRBJ2-7
CASSRDRGLSEQYF
TGTGCCAGCAGCCGGGACAGGGGATTAAGCGAGCAGTACTTC
>.|.|TRBV5-6|TRBJ2-2
CASSLTGDGELFF
TGTGCCAGCAGCTTGACTGGGGACGGGGAGCTGTTTTTT
>TRBD2|.|TRBV6-5|TRBJ2-7
CASSYEWGGSYEQYF
TGTGCCAGCAGTTACGAATGGGGGGGCTCCTACGAGCAGTACTTC
>.|.|TRBV5-1|TRBJ1-1
CASSFRENTEAFF
TGCGCCAGCAGCTTCCGGGAGAACACTGAAGCTTTCTTT
>.|.|TRBV6-1|TRBJ2-5
CASSDGAGLPHF
TGTGCCAGCAGTGATGGAGCGGGTCTCCCGCACTTC
>TRBD2|.|TRBV5-1|TRBJ2-7
CASSLGGYNEQYF
TGCGCCAGCAGTCTCGGGGGGTACAACGAGCAGTACTTC
>TRBD1|.|TRBV6-5|TRBJ2-7
CASSYGGGTGVYEQYF
TGTGCCAGCAGTTACGGCGGAGGGACAGGGGTCTACGAGCAGTACTTC
>TRBD1|.|TRBV2|TRBJ1-3
CASTRDSSGNTIYF
TGTGCCAGCACCCGGGACAGCTCTGGAAACACCATATATTTT
>.|.|TRBV25-1|TRBJ2-5
CASSPGAQETQYF
TGTGCCAGCAGTCCGGGGGCCCAAGAGACCCAGTACTTC
>.|few|TRBV7-2|TRBJ2-5
CASSYQFGLQETQYF
TGTGCCAGCAGCTATCAATTCGGGCTCCAAGAGACCCAGTACTTC
>.|.|TRBV5-5|TRBJ1-5
CASSLRPRADQPQHF
TGTGCCAGCAGCTTAAGGCCAAGGGCGGATCAGCCCCAGCATTTT
>TRBD1|.|TRBV2|TRBJ2-6
CASSDSDRLSSGANVLTF
TGTGCCAGCAGCGACTCGGACAGGCTTAGCTCTGGGGCCAACGTCCTGACTTTC